This T cell receptor (beta chain) was observed in a study of breast tumors, draining lymph nodes, adjacent tissues. Findings and limits, study-wide: Tumors had less TCR diversity than lymph nodes, more than nontumor tissue. Compared with basal-like, luminal-like tumors shared significantly more repertoire with nontumor tissue. Tumor T cell lymph node origin was a supported hypothesis, not proven. Most tumor T cells seemingly derive from lymph node, then expand in tumor.

In this sample, this clonotype turned up many times. Its antigen remains unknown. There are 15 residues in the CDR3. After removal of 6 bases from V and 3 bases from J, the junction contained 8 bases not matched to a gene. Samples came from axillary lymph nodes draining the breast cancer. MiXCR was run by TCRdb on the multiplex PCR reads, yielding one entry per CDR3 protein. Seen here are approximately 120,000 distinct CDR3 sequences, over 20% observed once, and the top ten hold over 2%. Material: axillary lymph node tissue. The rearrangement uses TRBV12-3 or TRBV12-4 and TRBJ2-1; 7 nucleotides match TRBD2. This sequence was found in a female donor with breast cancer. Some clones in this sample may be carry-over from other donors' samples. CDR3 sequence: CASRGFSGDYNEQFF. The CDR3 nucleotides are TGTGCCAGCAGGGGGTTCAGCGGGGACTACAATGAGCAGTTCTTC.